This T cell receptor beta chain was sequenced for a study of regulatory T cells in long-lasting Graves disease. In the case of this clonotype: Just one base apart from a much larger clone, this may be a read error.

Construction of TCR beta libraries relied on iRepertoire HTBI primers and on Arm-PCR targeting CDR3 regions. One entry per CDR3 protein, called by TCRdb with MiXCR from the multiplex PCR reads. This sample carries over 300,000 distinct CDR3 sequences, roughly 21% of them seen once, and the ten largest clones take roughly 29%. CDR3 length: 17 residues. CDR1 is SGHRS and CDR2 is YFSETQ in the germline V gene. Time point described: persistent/refractory GD, antithyroid drugs over 5 years with positive TRAb. TCR sequences were obtained from RNA taken from PBMCs. The sequences come from peripheral blood mononuclear cells (PBMCs), collected when the disease was refractory, from a patient treated with antithyroid drugs. This TCR derives from a female donor with Graves disease. V and J are TRBV5-1 and TRBJ1-1; D not certain. The CDR3 loop is CASSLGWQRLMNTEALF. The CDR3 nucleotides read TGCGCCAGCAGCTTAGGCTGGCAGAGACTCATGAACACTGAAGCTCTCTTT. The variable domain in full, completed from reference TRBV5-1 and TRBJ1-1, reads KAGVTQTPRYLIKTRGQQVTLSCSPISGHRSVSWYQQTPGQGLQFLFEYFSETQRNKGNFPGRFSGRQFSNSRSEMNVSTLELGDSALYLCASSLGWQRLMNTEALFGQGTRLTVV.